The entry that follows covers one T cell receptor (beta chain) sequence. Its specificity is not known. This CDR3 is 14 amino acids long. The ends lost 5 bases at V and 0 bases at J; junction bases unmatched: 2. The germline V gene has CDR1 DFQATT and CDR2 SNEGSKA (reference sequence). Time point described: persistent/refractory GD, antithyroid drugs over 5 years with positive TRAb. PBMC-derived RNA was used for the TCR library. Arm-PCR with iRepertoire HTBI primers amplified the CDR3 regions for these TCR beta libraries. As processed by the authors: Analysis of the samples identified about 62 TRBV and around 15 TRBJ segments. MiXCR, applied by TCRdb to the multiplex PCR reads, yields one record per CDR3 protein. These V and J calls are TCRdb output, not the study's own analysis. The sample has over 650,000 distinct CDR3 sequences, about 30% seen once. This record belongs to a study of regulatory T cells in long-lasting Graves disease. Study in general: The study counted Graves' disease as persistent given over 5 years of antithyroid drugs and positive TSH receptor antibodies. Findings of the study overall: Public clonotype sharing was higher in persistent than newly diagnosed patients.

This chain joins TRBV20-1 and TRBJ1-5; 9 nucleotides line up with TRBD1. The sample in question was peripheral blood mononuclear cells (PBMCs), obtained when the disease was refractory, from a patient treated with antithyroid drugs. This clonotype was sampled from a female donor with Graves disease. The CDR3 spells CSAETGGSNQPQHF. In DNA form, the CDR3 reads TGCAGTGCTGAGACAGGGGGTAGCAATCAGCCCCAGCATTTT.